The sequence of this T cell receptor beta chain was determined in a study of blood T cell repertoires in COVID-19. Study details: The analysed material was cDNA or gDNA that came from T cells, B-cell-depleted T cells, or PBMCs.

Produced via immunoSEQ multiplex PCR; TCRdb's table is partial and in-frame only. Here the sample spans tens of thousands of clones, 80% to 90% being singletons. Germline assignment: CDR1 GTSNPN and CDR2 SVGIG (reference sequence). This CDR3 is 11 amino acids long. V shed 2 bases and J shed 5 bases, with 6 bases lying between them. Sequenced: peripheral blood. The gene calls are TRBV30 and TRBJ2-5, with D uncertain. The TCR was taken from an elderly man with acute or convalescent COVID-19. The CDR3 spells CAWSYTETQYF. CDR3 coding DNA: TGTGCCTGGAGTTATACTGAGACCCAGTACTTC.